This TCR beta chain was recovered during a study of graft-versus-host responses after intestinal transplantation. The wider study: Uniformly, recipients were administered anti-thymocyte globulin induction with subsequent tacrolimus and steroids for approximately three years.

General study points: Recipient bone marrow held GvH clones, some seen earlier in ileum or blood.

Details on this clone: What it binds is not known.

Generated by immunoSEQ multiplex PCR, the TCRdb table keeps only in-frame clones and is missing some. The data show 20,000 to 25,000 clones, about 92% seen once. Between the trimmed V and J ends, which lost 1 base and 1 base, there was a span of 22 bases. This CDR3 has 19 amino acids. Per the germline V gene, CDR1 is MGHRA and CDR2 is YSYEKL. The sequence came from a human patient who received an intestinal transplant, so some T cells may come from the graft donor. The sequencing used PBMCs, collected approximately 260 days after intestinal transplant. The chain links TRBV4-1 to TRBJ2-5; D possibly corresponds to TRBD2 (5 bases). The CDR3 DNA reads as TGCGCCAGCAGCCAAGGTACGGTACTAGGACTGTTCCTCCAAGAGACCCAGTACTTC. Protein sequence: CASSQGTVLGLFLQETQYF.